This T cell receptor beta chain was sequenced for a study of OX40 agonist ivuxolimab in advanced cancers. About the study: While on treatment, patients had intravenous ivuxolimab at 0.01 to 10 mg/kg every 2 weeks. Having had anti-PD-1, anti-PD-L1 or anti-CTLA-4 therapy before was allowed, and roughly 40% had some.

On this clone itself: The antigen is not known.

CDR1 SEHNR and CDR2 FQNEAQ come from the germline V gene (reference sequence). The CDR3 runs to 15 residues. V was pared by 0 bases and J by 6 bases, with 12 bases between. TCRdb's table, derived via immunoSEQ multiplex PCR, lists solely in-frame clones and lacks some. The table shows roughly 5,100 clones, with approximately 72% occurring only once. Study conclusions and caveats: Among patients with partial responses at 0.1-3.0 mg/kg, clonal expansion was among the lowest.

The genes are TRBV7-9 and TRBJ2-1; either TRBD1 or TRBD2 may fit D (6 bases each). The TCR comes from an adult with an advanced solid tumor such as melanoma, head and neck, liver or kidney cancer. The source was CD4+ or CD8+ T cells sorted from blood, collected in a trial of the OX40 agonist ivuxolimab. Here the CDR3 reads CASSLARGASNEQFF. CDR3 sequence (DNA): TGTGCCAGCAGCTTAGCTAGGGGGGCATCCAATGAGCAGTTCTTC.